This T cell receptor beta chain was obtained from a study of blood T cell repertoires in COVID-19. Study context: Some COVID-19 samples were acute and others convalescent; all came from the United States, Italy and Spain.

Authors' methods: For nucleated cells, counts were estimated from reference gene primer amplification. The protocol was immunoSEQ multiplex PCR, while the TCRdb copy is restricted to in-frame clones and leaves out a portion. D and trimming were read from the DNA, whereas the V and J calls and clone size are those reported in that table. Here the sample spans around 250,000 clones, about 80% being singletons. Trimming pared 5 bases from V and 8 bases from J, leaving 25 bases between. The CDR3 is 16 amino acids. Germline lookup yields CDR1 SEHNR and CDR2 FQNEAQ (reference sequence). The V gene is TRBV7-9, the J gene TRBJ2-7, with D perhaps TRBD1 (7 bases). The receptor was isolated from an elderly woman with acute or convalescent COVID-19. The sample consisted of peripheral blood. The DNA of the CDR3 is TGTGCCAGCAGCCCCCATGAGGCAGGGGGGCTACTCAAGCAGTACTTC. Protein product: CASSPHEAGGLLKQYF. The variable domain in full, with the rest retrieved from reference TRBV7-9 and TRBJ2-7, is DTGVSQNPRHKITKRGQNVTFRCDPISEHNRLYWYRQTLGQGPEFLTYFQNEAQLEKSRLLSDRFSAERPKGSFSTLEIQRTEQGDSAMYLCASSPHEAGGLLKQYFGPGTRLTVT.